This T cell receptor beta chain was sequenced for a study of blood T cell repertoires in COVID-19. Germline CDR1 and CDR2: MDHEN and SYDVKM. The trim removed 6 bases at V and 4 bases at J, leaving 8 bases unmatched. The CDR3 runs to 15 residues. Only in-frame clones appear in the TCRdb table, and some are missing; sequencing was by immunoSEQ multiplex PCR. The table lists tens of thousands of clones, 75% to 95% of them singletons. The chain combines TRBV28 with TRBJ1-4; 7 bases line up with TRBD1. This sequence was found in a human donor with active COVID-19. The donor label of this sample is uncertain. Material: peripheral blood. The chain's CDR3 is CASRNAGTDNEKLFF. CDR3 sequence (DNA): TGTGCCAGCAGAAACGCCGGGACAGATAATGAAAAACTGTTTTTT. Using reference TRBV28 and TRBJ1-4 for the parts outside the CDR3, the full variable domain is DVKVTQSSRYLVKRTGEKVFLECVQDMDHENMFWYRQDPGLGLRLIYFSYDVKMKEKGDIPEGYSVSREKKERFSLILESASTNQTSMYLCASRNAGTDNEKLFFGSGTQLSVL.